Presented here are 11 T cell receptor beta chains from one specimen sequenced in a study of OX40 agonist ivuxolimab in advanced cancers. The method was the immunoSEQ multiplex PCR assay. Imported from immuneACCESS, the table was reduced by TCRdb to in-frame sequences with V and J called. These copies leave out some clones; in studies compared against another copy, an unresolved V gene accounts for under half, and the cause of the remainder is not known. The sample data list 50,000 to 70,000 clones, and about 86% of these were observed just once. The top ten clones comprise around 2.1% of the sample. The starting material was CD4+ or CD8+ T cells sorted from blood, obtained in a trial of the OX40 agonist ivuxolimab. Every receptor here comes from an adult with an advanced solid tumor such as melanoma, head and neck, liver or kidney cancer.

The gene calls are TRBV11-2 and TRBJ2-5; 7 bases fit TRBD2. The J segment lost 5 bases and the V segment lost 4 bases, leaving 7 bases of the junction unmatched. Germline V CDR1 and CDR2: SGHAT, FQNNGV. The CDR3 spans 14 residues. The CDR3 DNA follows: TGTGCCAGCAGCTCCCGGGACTACGCGGAGACCCAGTACTTC. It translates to CASSSRDYAETQYF.

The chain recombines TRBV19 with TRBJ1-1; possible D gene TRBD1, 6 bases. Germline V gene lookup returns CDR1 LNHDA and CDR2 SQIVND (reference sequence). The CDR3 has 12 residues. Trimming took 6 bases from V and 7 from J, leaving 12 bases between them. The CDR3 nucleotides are TGTGCCAGTAGATTCGGACAGTTTGAAGCTTTCTTT. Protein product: CASRFGQFEAFF. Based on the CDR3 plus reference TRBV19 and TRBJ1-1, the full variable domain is DGGITQSPKYLFRKEGQNVTLSCEQNLNHDAMYWYRQDPGQGLRLIYYSQIVNDFQKGDIAEGYSVSREKKESFPLTVTSAQKNPTAFYLCASRFGQFEAFFGQGTRLTVV.

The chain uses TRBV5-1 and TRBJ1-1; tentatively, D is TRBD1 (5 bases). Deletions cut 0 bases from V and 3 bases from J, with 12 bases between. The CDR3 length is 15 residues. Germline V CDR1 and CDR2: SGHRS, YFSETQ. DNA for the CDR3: TGCGCCAGCAGCTTGGTTCAGGGATTGTACACTGAAGCTTTCTTT. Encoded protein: CASSLVQGLYTEAFF. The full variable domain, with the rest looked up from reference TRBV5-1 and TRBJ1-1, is KAGVTQTPRYLIKTRGQQVTLSCSPISGHRSVSWYQQTPGQGLQFLFEYFSETQRNKGNFPGRFSGRQFSNSRSEMNVSTLELGDSALYLCASSLVQGLYTEAFFGQGTRLTVV.

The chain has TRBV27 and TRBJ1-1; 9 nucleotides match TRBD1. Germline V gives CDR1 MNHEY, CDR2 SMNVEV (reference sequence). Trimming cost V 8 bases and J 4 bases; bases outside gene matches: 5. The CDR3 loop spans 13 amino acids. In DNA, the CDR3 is TGTGCCAGCCGCCGACAGGGGGTCACTGAAGCTTTCTTT. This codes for CASRRQGVTEAFF.

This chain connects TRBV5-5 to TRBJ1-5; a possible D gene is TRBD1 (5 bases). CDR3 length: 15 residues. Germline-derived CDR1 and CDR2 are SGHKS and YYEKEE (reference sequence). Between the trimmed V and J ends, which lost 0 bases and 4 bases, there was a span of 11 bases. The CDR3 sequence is CASSLAGTANQPQHF. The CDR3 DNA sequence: TGTGCCAGCAGCTTGGCGGGGACCGCGAATCAGCCCCAGCATTTT.

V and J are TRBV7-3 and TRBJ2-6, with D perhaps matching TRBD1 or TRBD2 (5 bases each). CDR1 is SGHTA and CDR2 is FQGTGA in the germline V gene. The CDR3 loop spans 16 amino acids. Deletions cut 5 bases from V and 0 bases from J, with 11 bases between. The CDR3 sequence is CASSPGPPSGANVLTF. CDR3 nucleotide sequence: TGTGCCAGCAGCCCGGGACCGCCCTCTGGGGCCAACGTCCTGACTTTC.

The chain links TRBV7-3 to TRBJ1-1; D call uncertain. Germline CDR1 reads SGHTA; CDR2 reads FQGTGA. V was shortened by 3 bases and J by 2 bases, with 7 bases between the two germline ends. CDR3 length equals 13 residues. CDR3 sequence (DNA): TGTGCCAGCAGCTTCAGAGTCAACACTGAAGCTTTCTTT. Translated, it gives CASSFRVNTEAFF.

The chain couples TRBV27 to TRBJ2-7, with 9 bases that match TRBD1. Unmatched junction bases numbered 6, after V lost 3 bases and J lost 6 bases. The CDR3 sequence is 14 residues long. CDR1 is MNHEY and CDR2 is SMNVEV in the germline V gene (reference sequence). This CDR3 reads CASSLDRGGREQYF. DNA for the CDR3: TGTGCCAGCAGTTTGGACAGGGGAGGGCGCGAGCAGTACTTC.

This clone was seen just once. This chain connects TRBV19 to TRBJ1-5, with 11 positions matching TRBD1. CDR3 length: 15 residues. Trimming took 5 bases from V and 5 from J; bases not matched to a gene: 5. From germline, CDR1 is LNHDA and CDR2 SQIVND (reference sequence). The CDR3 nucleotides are TGTGCCAGTAGTCGGGGGGACAGGGGGTATCAGCCCCAGCATTTT. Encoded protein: CASSRGDRGYQPQHF.

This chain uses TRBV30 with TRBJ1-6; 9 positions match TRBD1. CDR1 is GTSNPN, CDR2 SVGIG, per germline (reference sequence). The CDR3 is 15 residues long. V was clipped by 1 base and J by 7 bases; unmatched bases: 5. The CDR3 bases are TGTGCCTGGAGTGCCCAGACAGGGGGGAATTCACCCCTCCACTTT. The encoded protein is CAWSAQTGGNSPLHF.

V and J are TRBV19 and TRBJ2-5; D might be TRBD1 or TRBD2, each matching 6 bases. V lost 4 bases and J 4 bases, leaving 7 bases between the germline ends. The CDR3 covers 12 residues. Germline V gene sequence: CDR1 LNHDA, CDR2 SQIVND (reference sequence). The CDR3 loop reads CASSRGAETQYF. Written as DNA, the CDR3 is TGTGCCAGTAGTAGGGGGGCAGAGACCCAGTACTTC. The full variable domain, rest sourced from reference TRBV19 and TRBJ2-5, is DGGITQSPKYLFRKEGQNVTLSCEQNLNHDAMYWYRQDPGQGLRLIYYSQIVNDFQKGDIAEGYSVSREKKESFPLTVTSAQKNPTAFYLCASSRGAETQYFGPGTRLLVL.